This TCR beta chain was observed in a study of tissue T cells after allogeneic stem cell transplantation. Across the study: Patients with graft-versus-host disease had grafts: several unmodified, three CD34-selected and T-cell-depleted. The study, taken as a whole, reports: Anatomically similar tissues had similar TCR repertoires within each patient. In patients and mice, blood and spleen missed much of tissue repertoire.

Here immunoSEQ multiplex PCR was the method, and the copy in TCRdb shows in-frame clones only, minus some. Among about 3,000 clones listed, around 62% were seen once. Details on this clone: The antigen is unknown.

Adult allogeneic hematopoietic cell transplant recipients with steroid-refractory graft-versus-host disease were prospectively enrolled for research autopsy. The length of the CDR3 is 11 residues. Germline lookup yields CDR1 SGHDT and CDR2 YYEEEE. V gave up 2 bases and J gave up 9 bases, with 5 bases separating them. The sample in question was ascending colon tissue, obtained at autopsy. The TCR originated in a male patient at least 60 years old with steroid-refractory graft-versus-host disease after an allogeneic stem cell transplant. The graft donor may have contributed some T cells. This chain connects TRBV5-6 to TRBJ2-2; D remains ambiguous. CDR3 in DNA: TGTGCCAGCAGCTTAAAATGGGAGCTGTTTTTT. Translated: CASSLKWELFF. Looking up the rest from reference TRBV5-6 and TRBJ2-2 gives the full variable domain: DAGVTQSPTHLIKTRGQQVTLRCSPKSGHDTVSWYQQALGQGPQFIFQYYEEEERQRGNFPDRFSGHQFPNYSSELNVNALLLGDSALYLCASSLKWELFFGEGSRLTVL.